This T cell receptor (beta chain) stems from a study of T cells after posttransplantation cyclophosphamide. Whole-study results and caveats: Recipient CMV seropositivity and CMV reactivation strongly tracked TRB clonality. Donor CD8+ memory clones often dominated recipient blood repertoires at later times.

CDR3 length: 14 amino acids. Germline assignment: CDR1 KGHSH and CDR2 LQKENI. V dropped 3 bases and J dropped 0 bases, with 8 bases sitting between them. Sampled 1 year posttransplant, controls received myeloablative marrow transplants, methotrexate and a calcineurin inhibitor. On this clone itself: The antigen is not known.

Clones were sequenced by immunoSEQ multiplex PCR, and TCRdb holds only the in-frame ones, with some missing. The sample has around 10,000 clones; 70% to 90% are singletons. Sample: PBMCs, taken after an allogeneic stem cell transplant with a calcineurin inhibitor and methotrexate. The chain recombines TRBV18 with TRBJ1-1, with no clear D. The sequence derives from a young adult male patient who received an allogeneic stem cell transplant from an unrelated donor, was CMV-positive, and had no GVHD. Part of the T cells may come from the graft donor. In nucleotides, the CDR3 is TGTGCCAGCTCACCGGCCACTATGAACACTGAAGCTTTCTTT. It yields the protein CASSPATMNTEAFF.